This T cell receptor (beta chain) originates from a study of shared clonotypes between healthy human individuals. Overall study: Researchers drew samples from a couple of women and a few men aged 18 to 49.

Naive CD8 cells lacked CD45RO and underwent positive selection for CCR7, leaving out terminally differentiated effector memory CD45RA+ cells. The CDR3 extends over 12 amino acids. After removal of 5 bases from V and 7 bases from J, the junction contained 4 bases not matched to a gene. Germline values: CDR1 SEHNR, CDR2 FQNEAQ (reference sequence). Replicate PCRs for sorted subsets used about 200 ng DNA; this equaled tens of thousands of T cell genomes. Authors' methods: Filtering differed since immunoSEQ provided only junctions, with no quality scores. Libraries were prepared by immunoSEQ multiplex PCR; TCRdb keeps only in-frame clonotypes and omits some of them. V and J calls and clone size are given by that table; D and trimming were obtained from the DNA. Of about 750,000 clones listed, 90% to 95% are singletons.

The sequenced material came from naive CD8+ T cells sorted from blood. This TCR came from a man aged 25 to 40 in good health. V and J are TRBV7-9 and TRBJ2-7; 8 bases align to TRBD1. The CDR3 DNA is TGTGCCAGCAGCGACCGACAGGGGGAGCAGTACTTC. Translated: CASSDRQGEQYF. Filled out from reference TRBV7-9 and TRBJ2-7, the complete variable domain reads DTGVSQNPRHKITKRGQNVTFRCDPISEHNRLYWYRQTLGQGPEFLTYFQNEAQLEKSRLLSDRFSAERPKGSFSTLEIQRTEQGDSAMYLCASSDRQGEQYFGPGTRLTVT.